Following are 17 T cell receptor beta chains from one sample sequenced in a study of blood T cells in healthy people across ages. The second PCR ran roughly 6 to 11 cycles with a sample-barcoded 5' primer and J-beta primers. TCRdb re-called the 5' RACE reads through MiXCR, storing one row per CDR3 protein. Among 700,000 to 900,000 distinct CDR3 sequences listed, about 55% were seen once. What was sequenced was blood. The source of these receptors is a man older than 75 in good health.

The V and J genes are TRBV7-9 and TRBJ2-2, with D uncertain. The V gene's germline CDR1 is SEHNR and CDR2 FQNEAQ (reference sequence). The CDR3 covers 16 residues. V was trimmed by 2 bases and J by 3 bases, leaving 13 bases between them. The DNA for the CDR3 is TGTGCCAGCAGCTTACCCCTGGGGTACGACACCGGGGAGCTGTTTTTT. Translated: CASSLPLGYDTGELFF.

Details on this clonotype: At one end the junction does not follow the germline gene, possibly because of a read error. V and J are TRBV10-3 and TRBJ2-5, with TRBD1 identical over 8 bases. From germline, CDR1 is ENHRY and CDR2 SYGVKD. CDR3 length equals 14 residues. This CDR3 is CAISPGTGQATQYF. The CDR3, as DNA: TGTGCCATCAGCCCCGGGACAGGACAAGCGACCCAGTACTTC.

V is TRBV20-1 and J is TRBJ2-1; possible D gene TRBD2, 6 bases. V shed 0 bases and J shed 4 bases, with 10 bases lying between them. Germline CDR1 is DFQATT and CDR2 is SNEGSKA (reference sequence). The CDR3 totals 14 residues. This CDR3 reads CSARDRAGYNEQFF. CDR3 nucleotide sequence: TGCAGTGCTAGAGATCGGGCGGGATACAATGAGCAGTTCTTC.

This chain connects TRBV5-1 to TRBJ2-2; D gene uncertain. CDR1 and CDR2 from the germline V gene are SGHRS and YFSETQ. V dropped 1 base and J dropped 0 bases, with 7 bases sitting between them. The CDR3 is 15 residues long. This CDR3 is CASSLRRANTGELFF. The CDR3 DNA follows: TGCGCCAGCAGCTTGCGAAGGGCGAACACCGGGGAGCTGTTTTTT.

This clonotype was observed a few times. The V gene is TRBV6-5, the J gene TRBJ1-1; 11 bases are shared with TRBD1. The CDR3 is 14 residues long. Germline assignment: CDR1 MNHEY and CDR2 SVGAGI. V shed 5 bases and J 5 bases; nucleotides not matched to a gene: 4. Here the CDR3 DNA reads TGTGCCAGCAGTACCGGGACAGGGGGGACTGAAGCTTTCTTT. Residues: CASSTGTGGTEAFF.

The chain employs TRBV6-1 and TRBJ1-5; D is undetermined. The germline CDR1 and CDR2 sequences are MNHNS and SASEGT. The V end was cut by 3 bases, the J end by 2 bases, with 11 bases between. CDR3 length: 15 amino acids. CDR3 bases: TGTGCCAGCAGTGAGGCGGGCAGAGGCAATCAGCCCCAGCATTTT. Translation gives CASSEAGRGNQPQHF.

The chain is built from TRBV24-1 and TRBJ2-1; D might be TRBD2 (5 bases). The germline V and J ends were trimmed by 4 bases and 6 bases, with 12 bases remaining between them. Germline lookup yields CDR1 KGHDR and CDR2 SFDVKD. The CDR3 covers 14 residues. Written as DNA, the CDR3 is TGTGCCACCAGTGACAGGACCCGGGGCAATGAGCAGTTCTTC. Amino acid sequence: CATSDRTRGNEQFF.

The chain has TRBV15 and TRBJ2-3, with TRBD2 matching 14 bases. Germline CDR1 LNHNV, CDR2 YYDKDF (reference sequence). With 2 bases clipped from V and 3 bases from J, the junction kept 1 base outside the gene matches. The CDR3 is 16 residues long. The CDR3, as DNA: TGTGCCACCAGCAGAAGACTAGCGGGAGGGACAGATACGCAGTATTTT. It specifies CATSRRLAGGTDTQYF.

This clonotype showed up just a few times. The chain couples TRBV29-1 to TRBJ1-2; D is possibly TRBD1 (6 bases). CDR3 length: 13 amino acids. The germline V and J ends were trimmed by 6 bases and 3 bases, with 14 bases remaining between them. The germline V gene has CDR1 SQVTM and CDR2 ANQGSEA. Here the CDR3 reads CSVGWGAHYGYTF. The CDR3 DNA reads as TGCAGCGTCGGGTGGGGGGCTCACTATGGCTACACCTTC.

The gene calls are TRBV7-9 and TRBJ1-1; 10 bases are shared with TRBD1. The CDR3 spans 15 residues. V was pared by 4 bases and J by 0 bases, with 2 bases of the junction left unmatched. Germline V gives CDR1 SEHNR, CDR2 FQNEAQ (reference sequence). The CDR3 is CASSWGQGMNTEAFF. CDR3 coding DNA: TGTGCCAGCAGCTGGGGACAGGGGATGAACACTGAAGCTTTCTTT.

V and J are TRBV11-3 and TRBJ2-3, with D tentatively TRBD2 (7 bases). The germline V gene has CDR1 SGHNT and CDR2 YENEEA. The CDR3 runs 16 residues. V lost 1 base and J 4 bases, leaving 15 bases between the germline ends. The CDR3 DNA reads TGTGCCAGCAGCTTAGGACGGAGGGGGGGCTCAGATACGCAGTATTTT. It is translated as CASSLGRRGGSDTQYF.

The CDR3 here is CASSFGYEKLFF. The CDR3 DNA is TGTGCCAGCAGTTTTGGGTATGAAAAACTGTTTTTT. J is TRBJ1-4 and V is TRBV28, with no clear D. CDR1 is MDHEN and CDR2 is SYDVKM in the germline V gene. The CDR3 consists of 12 residues. V dropped 3 bases and J dropped 6 bases, with 5 bases sitting between them.

The genes are TRBV7-9 and TRBJ2-3, with TRBD2 matching over 7 bases. J gave up 0 bases and V 6 bases, and 18 bases lay outside the gene matches. This CDR3 is 19 amino acids long. In germline, CDR1 is SEHNR, CDR2 FQNEAQ (reference sequence). The CDR3 loop reads CASRLGRRGLAVSTDTQYF. The CDR3 DNA reads as TGTGCCAGCAGACTGGGACGGAGGGGCCTAGCGGTGAGCACAGATACGCAGTATTTT.

The V call is TRBV29-1, the J call TRBJ2-1; tentative D call: TRBD1 (6 bases). With 7 bases removed from V and 8 bases from J, the gap between germline ends came to 15 bases. This CDR3 has 12 residues. Germline CDR1 is SQVTM and CDR2 is ANQGSEA. DNA of the CDR3: TGCAGCGCCGAACAGGGATCGGATGAGCAGTTCTTC. Amino acids: CSAEQGSDEQFF.

This clonotype has just a few counts. The chain employs TRBV10-3 and TRBJ2-5; D ambiguous. This CDR3 is built from 12 residues. Between the trimmed V and J ends, which lost 2 bases and 7 bases, there was a span of 8 bases. Germline V CDR1 and CDR2: ENHRY, SYGVKD. The DNA for the CDR3 is TGTGCCATCAGTGAGGAATCCCGGACCCAGTACTTC. Translation: CAISEESRTQYF.

The chain couples TRBV6-1 to TRBJ1-4; 8 bases fit TRBD1. This CDR3 is built from 12 residues. Germline assignment: CDR1 MNHNS and CDR2 SASEGT. The ends lost 6 bases at V and 7 bases at J; junction bases unmatched: 1. The CDR3 protein is CASRQGGEKLFF. The CDR3 bases are TGTGCCAGCAGACAGGGGGGTGAAAAACTGTTTTTT.

This clonotype was seen a few times. The chain links TRBV6-6 to TRBJ2-5; no clear D. The germline V gene has CDR1 MNHNY and CDR2 SVGAGI (reference sequence). This CDR3 region has 12 residues. V gave up 0 bases and J gave up 5 bases, with 4 bases separating them. In DNA form, the CDR3 reads TGTGCCAGCAGTTACTCGATTGAGACCCAGTACTTC. Translation gives CASSYSIETQYF.